The 9 T cell receptor beta chains reported below all come from one sample, sequenced in a study of blood T cell repertoires in COVID-19. Assay: immunoSEQ multiplex PCR; the TCRdb copy retains only in-frame clones and omits some. This sample has about 96,000 clones, with approximately 90% found just once. The sample taken for sequencing was peripheral blood. The receptors were sampled from a human donor with COVID-19, enrolled during active disease. The donor label of this sample is uncertain.

This rearrangement joins TRBV10-3 to TRBJ2-2, with D possibly TRBD2 on 6 matching bases. Trimming removed 10 bases at V and 4 bases at J, with 13 bases between. Germline-derived CDR1 and CDR2 are ENHRY and SYGVKD. This CDR3 spans 13 amino acids. As DNA, the CDR3 is TGTGCCACCCTTCGGGGAGGCACCGGGGAGCTGTTTTTT. Amino acid sequence: CATLRGGTGELFF.

The chain is built from TRBV28 and TRBJ2-7, with D possibly being TRBD2 (6 bases). Trimming removed 4 bases at V and 0 bases at J, with 19 bases between. The CDR3 is 17 residues long. Germline V gene lookup returns CDR1 MDHEN and CDR2 SYDVKM. The CDR3 region has the DNA TGTGCCAGCAGTTCGACCGTGCGTGGGACTTACTCCTACGAGCAGTACTTC. It is translated as CASSSTVRGTYSYEQYF.

This chain links TRBV7-3 with TRBJ1-1, with no clear D. Germline CDR1 SGHTA, CDR2 FQGTGA. There are 14 residues in the CDR3. V was shortened by 4 bases and J by 1 base, with 10 bases between the two germline ends. CDR3 protein: CASSSTPGNTEAFF. Written as DNA, the CDR3 is TGTGCCAGCAGCTCTACCCCGGGGAACACTGAAGCTTTCTTT.

In this sample, this clone turned up once. The rearrangement links TRBV5-1 to TRBJ1-3; D perhaps matches TRBD1 (6 bases). Germline V gives CDR1 SGHRS, CDR2 YFSETQ. Between the trimmed V and J ends, which lost 5 bases and 4 bases, there was a span of 13 bases. The CDR3 sequence is 14 residues long. This CDR3 is CASRENRAGNTIYF. CDR3 in DNA: TGCGCCAGCAGGGAAAACAGGGCCGGAAACACCATATATTTT. Complete variable domain (other parts from reference TRBV5-1 and TRBJ1-3): KAGVTQTPRYLIKTRGQQVTLSCSPISGHRSVSWYQQTPGQGLQFLFEYFSETQRNKGNFPGRFSGRQFSNSRSEMNVSTLELGDSALYLCASRENRAGNTIYFGEGSWLTVV.

V is TRBV6-5 and J is TRBJ1-6; 7 positions match TRBD1. The V segment lost 10 bases and the J segment 6 bases; nucleotides outside the gene matches: 9. CDR3 length equals 14 residues. Germline CDR1 and CDR2: MNHEY and SVGAGI. CDR3 region: CATGDRSSNSPLHF. The CDR3 bases are TGTGCCACCGGGGACAGATCCAGTAATTCACCCCTCCACTTT.

V and J are TRBV19 and TRBJ1-5; D may be TRBD1 (6 bases). Deletions cut 2 bases from V and 6 bases from J, with 14 bases between. The CDR3 sequence is 15 residues long. In germline, CDR1 is LNHDA, CDR2 SQIVND (reference sequence). CDR3 region: CASSIIGGSGQPQHF. The DNA of the CDR3 is TGTGCCAGTAGTATAATTGGGGGCAGTGGTCAGCCCCAGCATTTT.

V usage is TRBV5-1 and J usage is TRBJ2-5, with 8 bases aligning to TRBD1. Trimming at V came to 4 bases and at J to 1 base, leaving 3 bases not matched to a gene. Looked up from germline, CDR1 is SGHRS and CDR2 is YFSETQ. This CDR3 region has 14 residues. The CDR3 nucleotides are TGCGCCAGCAGCATAGGACAGGGCCAAGAGACCCAGTACTTC. It translates to CASSIGQGQETQYF. Looking up the rest from reference TRBV5-1 and TRBJ2-5 gives the full variable domain: KAGVTQTPRYLIKTRGQQVTLSCSPISGHRSVSWYQQTPGQGLQFLFEYFSETQRNKGNFPGRFSGRQFSNSRSEMNVSTLELGDSALYLCASSIGQGQETQYFGPGTRLLVL.

V and J are TRBV6-5 and TRBJ2-2; D might be TRBD2 (6 bases). Germline values: CDR1 MNHEY, CDR2 SVGAGI. The CDR3 spans 16 residues. Trimming removed 2 bases from V and 1 base from J, with 11 bases in between. CDR3 loop: CASSYRGTVNTGELFF. The CDR3 coding sequence is TGTGCCAGCAGTTACCGGGGGACGGTGAACACCGGGGAGCTGTTTTTT.

CDR3 DNA: TGTGCCACCAGTGATCAACTAGCGGGCCACAATGAGCAGTTCTTC. Translated: CATSDQLAGHNEQFF. The rearrangement joins TRBV24-1 to TRBJ2-1; 9 bases align to TRBD2. Germline CDR1 reads KGHDR; CDR2 reads SFDVKD. The ends lost 3 bases at V and 5 bases at J; junction bases unmatched: 4. The CDR3 is made up of 15 amino acids.